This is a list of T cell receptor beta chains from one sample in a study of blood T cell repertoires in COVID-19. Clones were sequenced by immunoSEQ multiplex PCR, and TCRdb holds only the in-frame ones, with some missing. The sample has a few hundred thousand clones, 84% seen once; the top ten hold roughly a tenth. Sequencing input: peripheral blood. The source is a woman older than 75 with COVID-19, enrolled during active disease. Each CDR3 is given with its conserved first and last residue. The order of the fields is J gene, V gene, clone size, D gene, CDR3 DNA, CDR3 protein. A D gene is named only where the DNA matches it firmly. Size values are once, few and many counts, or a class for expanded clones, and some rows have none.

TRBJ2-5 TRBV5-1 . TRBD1 TGCGCCAGCAGCGGCGGACAGGGGGCCGAGACCCAGTACTTC CASSGGQGAETQYF
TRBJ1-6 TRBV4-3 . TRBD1 TGCGCCAGCAGCCGGACAGGGCCAATCTATAATTCACCCCTCCACTTT CASSRTGPIYNSPLHF
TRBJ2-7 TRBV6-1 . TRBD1 TGTGCCAGCAGTGAACTATCGGGACAGGGAACCTACGAGCAGTACTTC CASSELSGQGTYEQYF
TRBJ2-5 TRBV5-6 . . TGTGCCAGCAGCTCCACAGCCGTGGCAGGCAACCAAGAGACCCAGTACTTC CASSSTAVAGNQETQYF
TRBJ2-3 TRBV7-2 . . TGTGCCAGCACGGCGTACAGGAGCACAGATACGCAGTATTTT CASTAYRSTDTQYF
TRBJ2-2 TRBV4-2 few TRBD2 TGTGCCAGCAGCCCCGGGGGGGGGCGTACCGGGGAGCTGTTTTTT CASSPGGGRTGELFF
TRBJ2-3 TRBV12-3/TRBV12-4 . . TGTGCCAGCAGTTTGGAGATCACAGATACGCAGTATTTT CASSLEITDTQYF
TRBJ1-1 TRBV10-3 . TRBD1 TGTGCCAGCCGACAGGGAACGAACACTGAAGCTTTCTTT CASRQGTNTEAFF
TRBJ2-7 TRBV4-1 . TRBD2 TGCGCCAGCAGCCAGGACGCGGGGGGCGGAGCGTACGAGCAGTACTTC CASSQDAGGGAYEQYF
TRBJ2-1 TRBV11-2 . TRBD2 TGTGCCAGCAGCTTAGATTGGGTCCCTAGCGGGGGCCGAAATCACAATGAGCAGTTCTTC CASSLDWVPSGGRNHNEQFF